Below, 27 T cell receptor beta chains from the same sample are listed, as sequenced in a study of tumor-infiltrating lymphocytes in primary liver carcinoma. Investigators took RNA and DNA out together from approximately 22-30 mg of unsorted bulk tissue. Making TCR beta cDNA involved approximately 530 ng total RNA and a constant-region primer. Nested multiplex PCR, run for three rounds with slightly modified ARM-PCR, yielded TCR beta libraries. Two initial PCR rounds of approximately 10 cycles each paired TRBV1-TRBV30 forward primers with a C-beta reverse primer. MiXCR was run by TCRdb on the multiplex PCR reads, yielding one entry per CDR3 protein. The data contain approximately 76,000 distinct CDR3 sequences, 65% to 75% of them singletons. The sample was liver tumor tissue from sampling region 4. Subset in this sample: tumor region T4, right-lateral pole. These receptors all come from a woman aged 60-75 years with primary liver carcinoma and hepatitis B virus infection.

This chain uses TRBV11-2 with TRBJ1-6, with unresolved D. The CDR3 covers 13 residues. Germline V gene lookup returns CDR1 SGHAT and CDR2 FQNNGV. Trimming stripped 11 bases from V and 9 bases from J, with 17 bases between. This CDR3 reads CAGSSEPGSPLHF. The CDR3 bases are TGTGCCGGTAGCTCAGAGCCGGGTTCACCCCTCCACTTT.

A few counts support this clonotype. Possible read error: a much larger clone is one base away. This chain links TRBV12-3 or TRBV12-4 with TRBJ1-1, with 7 positions matching TRBD1. CDR3 size: 14 residues. V shed 7 bases and J 1 base; nucleotides not matched to a gene: 6. The CDR3 here is CASNPTGANTEAFF. CDR3 bases: TGTGCCAGCAACCCCACAGGGGCGAACACTGAAGCTTTCTTT.

On this clonotype: A much larger clone is a single base away; this may be a read error. The chain recombines TRBV30 with TRBJ1-4; weak D call: TRBD1 (6 bases). Trimming stripped 3 bases from V and 3 bases from J, with 11 bases between. The V gene's germline CDR1 is GTSNPN and CDR2 SVGIG (reference sequence). The length of the CDR3 is 14 residues. CDR3 in amino acids: CAWSVGAANEKLFF. The CDR3 region has the DNA TGTGCCTGGAGCGTGGGGGCAGCTAATGAAAAACTGTTTTTT.

This clonotype has more than one count but fewer than ten. A much larger clone lies a single base off, so this may be a read error. This rearrangement joins TRBV28 to TRBJ2-3; TRBD2 is a possible D gene (5 bases). The CDR3 is 14 residues long. Germline CDR1 and CDR2: MDHEN and SYDVKM. With 2 bases removed from V and 8 bases from J, the gap between germline ends came to 14 bases. The CDR3 region is CASSLPKEAGTQYF. CDR3 in DNA: TGTGCCAGCAGTTTACCAAAGGAGGCAGGTACGCAGTATTTT.

Notes on this clonotype: An end of the junction differs from the germline gene, which may be a read error. The V gene is TRBV12-3 or TRBV12-4, the J gene TRBJ1-1; the match to TRBD1 covers 9 bases. This CDR3 comprises 13 residues. The CDR3: CASIRTGDTEAFF. The CDR3 DNA sequence: TGTGCCAGCATAAGGACAGGGGACACTGAGGCTTTCTTT.

This clonotype was detected many times. J is TRBJ2-3 and V is TRBV4-1; D possibly corresponds to TRBD2 (5 bases). With 0 bases removed from V and 6 bases from J, the gap between germline ends came to 16 bases. CDR3 length equals 16 residues. The germline CDR1 and CDR2 sequences are MGHRA and YSYEKL. The CDR3 sequence is CASSQDGPSFLDTQYF. The CDR3 coding sequence is TGCGCCAGCAGCCAAGATGGTCCTAGCTTCTTGGATACGCAGTATTTT.

This clonotype was picked up a small number of times. The chain couples TRBV25-1 to TRBJ2-5; 10 nucleotides line up with TRBD2. This CDR3 spans 17 amino acids. CDR1 and CDR2 (germline): MGHDK, SYGVNS. Trimming cost V 2 bases and J 2 bases; bases outside gene matches: 8. The CDR3 DNA sequence: TGTGCCAGCAGTGAAGTATCTGGGACTAGCGATCAAGAGACCCAGTACTTC. It specifies CASSEVSGTSDQETQYF.

Comment on this clonotype: One end of the junction varies from germline; a read error may be responsible. The V and J genes are TRBV11-3 and TRBJ2-7; D assignment may be TRBD1 or TRBD2 (6 bases each). Per germline, CDR1 SGHNT and CDR2 YENEEA. CDR3 length equals 15 residues. The CDR3 DNA reads as TGTGCAAGCAGCCCCGGGACTGGGGGCAACCACGAGCAGTACTTC. This sequence encodes CASSPGTGGNHEQYF.

As for this clonotype: A junction boundary mismatches the germline segment, possibly from a read error. The chain is built from TRBV11-1 and TRBJ2-3; 7 bases agree with TRBD2. From germline, CDR1 is SGHAT and CDR2 FQDESV (reference sequence). The CDR3 has 14 amino acids. The CDR3 here is CASSLWQRAGESRF. The DNA of the CDR3 is TGTGCCAGCAGCTTATGGCAACGTGCGGGAGAGTCCCGCTTT.

On this clonotype itself: Here the CDR3 omits its conserved ending phenylalanine or tryptophan, so a read error is the likely source. No DNA is shown, since the ends of the CDR3 on it are uncertain; the CDR3 is the one TCRdb lists. The rearrangement uses TRBV11-2 and TRBJ2-2; the table's D gene call, TRBD2, was not cross checked with the DNA. Germline CDR1 and CDR2: SGHAT and FQNNGV. From its first to its last residue, the CDR3 has 15 amino acids. CDR3 sequence reads: CASCLGLAGPGELSL.

Details on this clonotype: One end of the junction does not line up with germline, which may come from a read error. The rearrangement uses TRBV29-1 and TRBJ2-6; 8 positions agree with TRBD2. CDR1 and CDR2 from the germline V gene are SQVTM and ANQGSEA. This CDR3 has 16 amino acids. DNA for the CDR3: TGCAGCCTTTCGAAGACGGGGGGGGCTGGGGCCAACGTCCTGATTTTC. This translates into CSLSKTGGAGANVLIF.

As concerns this clonotype: One end of the junction does not line up with germline, which may come from a read error. V is TRBV12-3 or TRBV12-4 and J is TRBJ2-3, with D maybe TRBD2 (6 bases). CDR3 size: 15 residues. In DNA, the CDR3 is TGTGCCAGCAGTTCAGATTTCGGGAGCACAGATACGCTGTATTTT. Translated: CASSSDFGSTDTLYF.

The gene calls are TRBV4-1 and TRBJ1-5; TRBD1 agrees at 8 bases. Unmatched junction bases numbered 7, after V lost 6 bases and J lost 0 bases. CDR3 length equals 16 residues. Germline assignment: CDR1 MGHRA and CDR2 YSYEKL. CDR3 in amino acids: CASSPRTGYSNQPQHF. CDR3 DNA sequence: TGCGCCAGCAGTCCTCGGACAGGGTATAGCAATCAGCCCCAGCATTTT.

Details on this clonotype: The final CDR3 position lacks the conserved phenylalanine or tryptophan, pointing to a likely read error. The genes are TRBV5-1 and TRBJ2-1, with 12 bases aligning to TRBD1. Germline CDR1 is SGHRS and CDR2 is YFSETQ. There are 18 residues in the CDR3. Trimming took 6 bases from V and 6 from J; bases not matched to a gene: 16. The CDR3 DNA reads as TGCGCCAGCAACCCGGAACCCGGTGGGGACAGGGGGCGCAATGAGCAGTTCTTA. Translation gives CASNPEPGGDRGRNEQFL.

About this clonotype itself: Mismatch with germline at one junction end may stem from a read error. The J gene is TRBJ1-1, the V gene TRBV11-2; no clear D gene. Germline CDR1 reads SGHAT; CDR2 reads FQNNGV. There are 12 residues in the CDR3. In nucleotides, the CDR3 is TGTGCCAGCAGCTCTAAACGGGTTGAAACTTTCTTT. Translation: CASSSKRVETFF.

Details on this clonotype: A junction boundary mismatches the germline segment, possibly from a read error. This chain links TRBV6-5 with TRBJ2-1; 8 bases are shared with TRBD2. This CDR3 is 13 amino acids long. Germline CDR1 is MNHEY and CDR2 is SVGAGI. The CDR3 here is CARRRGGGDERFF. The CDR3 bases are TGTGCCAGGAGACGGGGGGGAGGGGATGAGCGGTTCTTC.

A note on this clonotype: A clone one base away is much larger, so this may be a read error. This chain connects TRBV15 to TRBJ1-1; no definite D call. Germline V gives CDR1 LNHNV, CDR2 YYDKDF (reference sequence). The ends were cut back, 5 bases at V and 0 bases at J, with 10 bases in the middle. CDR3 length equals 14 residues. CDR3 loop: CATSSHPLNTEAFF. In DNA, the CDR3 is TGTGCCACCAGCTCTCATCCCCTGAACACTGAAGCTTTCTTT.

A remark on this clonotype: One end of the junction is discordant with germline, which a read error may explain. The chain recombines TRBV5-1 with TRBJ2-7, with D maybe TRBD1 (6 bases). The germline gives CDR1 SGHRS, CDR2 YFSETQ. The CDR3 loop spans 17 amino acids. CDR3: CANSLGPAGDLDYEQYF. The CDR3 DNA follows: TGCGCCAACAGCTTGGGCCCTGCAGGGGACCTGGACTACGAGCAGTACTTC.

This chain connects TRBV11-2 to TRBJ2-3; D gene ambiguous. The CDR3 is 15 amino acids. Germline-derived CDR1 and CDR2 are SGHAT and FQNNGV. The V and J ends lost 6 bases and 2 bases respectively, with 15 bases between them. This CDR3 reads CASRPSASNTDTQYF. CDR3 DNA sequence: TGTGCCAGCAGACCCTCTGCGTCTAACACAGATACGCAGTATTTT.

Comments on this clonotype: One end of the junction varies from germline; a read error may be responsible. The rearrangement links TRBV6-5 to TRBJ2-1; TRBD2 might be the D (6 bases). The CDR3 is 15 amino acids. Germline CDR1 is MNHEY and CDR2 is SVGAGI. The CDR3 nucleotides are TGTGCCAGTAGTTTGGGGGGAGGTAGGTTGGGTGAGCAGTTCTTC. This translates into CASSLGGGRLGEQFF.

Worth noting for this clonotype: The conserved closing phenylalanine or tryptophan is absent in this CDR3, likely reflecting a read error. The chain is built from TRBV6-1 and TRBJ2-1; 8 bases line up with TRBD2. CDR1 MNHNS and CDR2 SASEGT come from the germline V gene. The CDR3 consists of 14 residues. DNA of the CDR3: TGTACCTCCAGAGCGGGGGACTCCTACAATGAGCAGTTCATC. This encodes CTSRAGDSYNEQFI.

With respect to this clonotype: Given a much more abundant clone one base away, this may be a read error. This chain uses TRBV5-1 with TRBJ1-6, with 10 bases identical to TRBD1. Germline CDR1 is SGHRS and CDR2 is YFSETQ. This CDR3 has 15 residues. The CDR3 sequence is CTSSSRQGADSPLHF. CDR3 DNA sequence: TGCACCAGCAGCTCGAGACAGGGGGCGGATTCACCCCTCCACTTT.

On this clonotype: Compared with germline, one end of the junction differs, possibly owing to a read error. The chain carries TRBV11-2 and TRBJ2-7, with 8 positions matching TRBD1. Germline V gives CDR1 SGHAT, CDR2 FQNNGV. This CDR3 contains 13 residues. The DNA of the CDR3 is TGTGCCAGTAGCTTAGGACAGGGCCGGGAGCGGTACTTC. The encoded protein is CASSLGQGRERYF.

In regard to this clonotype: A read error may produce the germline difference seen at one junction end. The chain carries TRBV4-2 and TRBJ2-1, with 13 bases that match TRBD2. CDR3 size: 16 residues. Per the germline V gene, CDR1 is LGHNA and CDR2 is YNFKEQ. This chain's CDR3 is CASSQPRLAGGGEQSF. Here the CDR3 DNA reads TGTGCCAGCAGCCAGCCGAGACTAGCGGGAGGTGGTGAGCAGTCCTTC.

About this clonotype: The missing conserved phenylalanine or tryptophan at the end of this CDR3 makes a read error likely. This chain links TRBV11-3 with TRBJ2-3; 8 nucleotides align to TRBD2. Germline V lookup: CDR1 SGHNT, CDR2 YENEEA. The CDR3 is made up of 14 amino acids. The CDR3 sequence is CASTFRTSTDTQYS. The DNA for the CDR3 is TGTGCCAGCACCTTCAGGACTAGCACAGACACGCAGTATTCT.

A note on this clonotype: The CDR3 does not close with the conserved phenylalanine or tryptophan, likely indicating a read error. The chain employs TRBV12-3 or TRBV12-4 and TRBJ1-1, with TRBD1 as a possible D gene (5 bases). This CDR3 spans 14 amino acids. Deletions cut 11 bases from V and 0 bases from J, with 16 bases between. This CDR3 reads CAPPGADMNTEAFS. The CDR3 DNA is TGTGCCCCCCCCGGGGCAGACATGAACACTGAAGCTTTCTCT.

Remarks on this clonotype: This may arise from a read error, as a much more abundant clone is one base away. The chain couples TRBV12-3 or TRBV12-4 to TRBJ1-5; D unclear. The CDR3 spans 13 residues. CDR3 protein: CASSFNTNKPQHF. In DNA form, the CDR3 reads TGTGCCAGCAGTTTCAACACCAATAAGCCCCAGCATTTT.